The clone carrying this T cell receptor beta chain was seen only a few times. This specimen belongs to a study of blood T cell repertoires in COVID-19. Study in general: COVID-19 samples collected from the United States, Italy and Spain covered acute and convalescent phases.

The V and J ends lost 0 bases and 0 bases respectively, with 3 bases between them. The CDR3 is 14 residues long. The germline gives CDR1 LNHNV, CDR2 YYDKDF (reference sequence). In the authors' workflow: Amplification of reference gene primers was used by the study to estimate nucleated cell counts. Only in-frame clones appear in the TCRdb table, and some are missing; sequencing was by immunoSEQ multiplex PCR. The V and J calls and clone size were taken over from that table, and D and trimming were inferred from the DNA. The sample consists of 430,000 or so clones, approximately 90% of them appearing once.

The receptor was isolated from a man younger than 30 with COVID-19, enrolled during active disease. This chain links TRBV15 with TRBJ1-5; D remains ambiguous. The sample taken for sequencing was peripheral blood. The DNA for the CDR3 is TGTGCCACCAGCAGAGATCATAGCAATCAGCCCCAGCATTTT. This codes for CATSRDHSNQPQHF. The full variable domain, rest sourced from reference TRBV15 and TRBJ1-5, is DAMVIQNPRYQVTQFGKPVTLSCSQTLNHNVMYWYQQKSSQAPKLLFHYYDKDFNNEADTPDNFQSRRPNTSFCFLDIRSPGLGDTAMYLCATSRDHSNQPQHFGDGTRLSIL.